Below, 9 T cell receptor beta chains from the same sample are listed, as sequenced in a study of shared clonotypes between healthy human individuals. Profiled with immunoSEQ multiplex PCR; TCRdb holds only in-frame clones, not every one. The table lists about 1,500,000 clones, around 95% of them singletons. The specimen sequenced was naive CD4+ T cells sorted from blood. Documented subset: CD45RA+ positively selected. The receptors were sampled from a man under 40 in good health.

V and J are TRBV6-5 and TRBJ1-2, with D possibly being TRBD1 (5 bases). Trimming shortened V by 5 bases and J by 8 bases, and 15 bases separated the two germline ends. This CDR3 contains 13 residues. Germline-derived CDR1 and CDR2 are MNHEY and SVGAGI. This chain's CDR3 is CASSQSRDVGYTF. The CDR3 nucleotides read TGTGCCAGCAGTCAGTCCCGGGACGTAGGCTACACCTTC.

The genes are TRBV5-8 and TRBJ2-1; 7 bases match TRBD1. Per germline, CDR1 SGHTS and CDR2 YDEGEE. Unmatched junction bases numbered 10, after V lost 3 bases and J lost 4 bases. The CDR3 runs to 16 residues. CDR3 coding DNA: TGTGCCAGCAGCTGGCTCTGGGGACAGCTATACAATGAGCAGTTCTTC. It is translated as CASSWLWGQLYNEQFF.

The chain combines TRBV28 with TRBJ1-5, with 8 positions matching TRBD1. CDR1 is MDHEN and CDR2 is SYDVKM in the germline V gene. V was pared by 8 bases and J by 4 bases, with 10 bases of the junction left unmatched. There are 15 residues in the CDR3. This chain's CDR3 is CASGTTGAGNQPQHF. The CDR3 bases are TGTGCCAGCGGAACGACAGGGGCCGGGAATCAGCCCCAGCATTTT.

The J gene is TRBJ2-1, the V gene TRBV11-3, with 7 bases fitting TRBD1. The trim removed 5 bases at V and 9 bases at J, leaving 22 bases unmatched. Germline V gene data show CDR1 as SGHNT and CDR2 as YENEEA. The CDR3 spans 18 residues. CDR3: CASSTTGDRDWRSGEQFF. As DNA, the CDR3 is TGTGCCAGCAGCACGACCGGGGACAGAGACTGGCGTTCGGGTGAGCAGTTCTTC.

CDR3 coding DNA: TGCGCCAGCAAGGTGGGAGGGCGTAATGAGCAGTTCTTC. This sequence encodes CASKVGGRNEQFF. V gene TRBV10-2 combines with J gene TRBJ2-1; the match to TRBD2 covers 7 bases. J lost 7 bases, V lost 7 bases, and 7 bases had no gene match. The CDR3 sequence is 13 residues long. Germline values: CDR1 WSHSY, CDR2 SAAADI.

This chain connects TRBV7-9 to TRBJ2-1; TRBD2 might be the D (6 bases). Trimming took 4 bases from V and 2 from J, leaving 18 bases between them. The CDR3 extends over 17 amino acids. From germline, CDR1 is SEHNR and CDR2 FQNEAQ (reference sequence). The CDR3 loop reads CASSSYGGMPTYNEQFF. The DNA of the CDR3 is TGTGCCAGCAGCTCATATGGGGGGATGCCAACCTACAATGAGCAGTTCTTC.

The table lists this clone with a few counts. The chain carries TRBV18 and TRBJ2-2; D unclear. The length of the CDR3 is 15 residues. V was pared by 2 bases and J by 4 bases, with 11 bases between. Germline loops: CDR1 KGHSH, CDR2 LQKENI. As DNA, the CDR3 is TGTGCCAGCTCACCAAGGTTAGAACGCACCGGGGAGCTGTTTTTT. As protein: CASSPRLERTGELFF.

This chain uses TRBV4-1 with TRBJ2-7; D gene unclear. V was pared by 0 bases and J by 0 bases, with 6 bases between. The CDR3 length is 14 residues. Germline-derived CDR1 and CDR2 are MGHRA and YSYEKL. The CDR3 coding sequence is TGCGCCAGCAGCCAAGATAAATCCTCCTACGAGCAGTACTTC. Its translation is CASSQDKSSYEQYF.

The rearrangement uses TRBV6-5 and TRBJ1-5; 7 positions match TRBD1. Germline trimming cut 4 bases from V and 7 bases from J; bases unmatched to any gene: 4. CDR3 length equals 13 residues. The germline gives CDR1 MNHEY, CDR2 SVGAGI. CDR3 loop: CASSFRGNQPQHF. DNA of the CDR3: TGTGCCAGCAGTTTCAGGGGGAACCAGCCCCAGCATTTT.